Here is one TCR beta chain with its context. Its target is not known. Germline lookup yields CDR1 SGDLS and CDR2 YYNGEE. With 4 bases removed from V and 0 bases from J, the gap between germline ends came to 14 bases. This CDR3 has 16 amino acids. This entry comes from a study of T-cell memory formation after mild COVID-19. Study-wide results and caveats: Among clones peaking at day 37 in the second wave, SARS-CoV-2 specificity remained unconfirmed. Shrinking CD4+ clones were chiefly CM and EM; CD8+ ones were chiefly EMRA.

Constant-segment-primed 5'RACE gave TCR alpha and TCR beta cDNA libraries with sample barcodes and UMIs. TCRdb re-called the 5' RACE reads with MiXCR, one entry per CDR3 protein. Of hundreds of thousands of distinct CDR3 sequences in the sample, less than 25% were seen once. The origin of this receptor is an adult woman who had mild COVID-19 (a few samples of this study predate the infection). Cell type and time point are not known. The sample was PBMCs or a T cell subset sorted from them (not recorded which). The chain is built from TRBV9 and TRBJ2-4; no definite D call. CDR3 amino acids: CASSPRAQLAKNIQYF. DNA for the CDR3: TGTGCCAGCAGCCCGCGAGCGCAGTTAGCCAAAAACATTCAGTACTTC. Full variable domain (remainder filled in from reference TRBV9 and TRBJ2-4): DSGVTQTPKHLITATGQRVTLRCSPRSGDLSVYWYQQSLDQGLQFLIQYYNGEERAKGNILERFSAQQFPDLHSELNLSSLELGDSALYFCASSPRAQLAKNIQYFGAGTRLSVL.